This TCR beta chain is drawn from a study of Ad26.COV2.S vaccination and SARS-CoV-2 variants. Study information: As a participant in COV1001, the donor was in the Ad26.COV2.S trial arm. Donor got 5x10^10 or 1x10^11 viral particles of Ad26.COV2.S. Study results and limitations: Participants given vaccine showed non-spike TCR breadth similar to that of placebo recipients.

This CDR3 comprises 12 residues. V lost 10 bases and J lost 1, with 10 bases in between. Germline V CDR1 and CDR2: ENHRY, SYGVKD. Worth noting for this clone: Its target is not known.

Treatment defined: some 20 received Ad26.COV2.S at low or high dose, single or two shots; about 5 received placebo; per-sample allocation not given. On day 63 after the first injection, vaccine and placebo recipients gave samples. An adult aged 18-55 years in Boston served as the donor. Generated by immunoSEQ multiplex PCR, the TCRdb table keeps only in-frame clones and is missing some. The profile shows 200,000 to 250,000 clones, 88% of them singletons. The source is a person aged 18-65 years who received the Ad26.COV2.S COVID-19 vaccine or a placebo. This chain links TRBV10-3 with TRBJ2-5, with a weak D call TRBD2 (6 bases). Material: peripheral blood, obtained in a trial of Ad26.COV2.S vaccine versus placebo. CDR3 sequence reads: CANPGLQETQYF. In DNA form, the CDR3 reads TGTGCCAATCCGGGACTCCAAGAGACCCAGTACTTC.